Listed below are T cell receptor beta chains from one sample, sequenced in a study of T cells in localized non-small cell lung cancer. Some clones are missing from TCRdb's copy, which holds only in-frame ones; the method was immunoSEQ multiplex PCR. The sample has around 64,000 clones; 70% to 90% are singletons. Specimen: peripheral blood, collected before any cancer treatment. All receptors derive from a man aged 40 to 70 with stage I squamous cell lung carcinoma. CDR3s include the opening cysteine and the closing phenylalanine or tryptophan. The D gene is left open where the match is weak.

d_call,j_call,v_call,cdr3_aa,cdr3_nt
TRBD1,TRBJ2-1,TRBV5-3,CARSALGTGVINEQFF,TGTGCCAGAAGCGCATTAGGGACAGGGGTTATCAATGAGCAGTTCTTC
.,TRBJ1-2,TRBV7-9,CASSLTNYGYTF,TGTGCCAGCAGCTTGACTAACTATGGCTACACCTTC
.,TRBJ2-7,TRBV28,CASSLGSSYEQYF,TGTGCCAGCAGCTTAGGTAGCTCCTACGAGCAGTACTTC
.,TRBJ1-1,TRBV6-6,CASSYRRIDGNTEAFF,TGTGCCAGCAGTTATAGACGAATCGACGGGAACACTGAAGCTTTCTTT
TRBD2,TRBJ2-1,TRBV11-2,CASSLIAGGSEQFF,TGTGCCAGCAGCTTAATAGCGGGAGGGAGTGAGCAGTTCTTC
.,TRBJ2-3,TRBV15,CATSRKGGGGTDTQYF,TGTGCCACCAGCCGTAAGGGGGGAGGGGGGACAGATACGCAGTATTTT
TRBD2,TRBJ2-2,TRBV7-2,CASSLSSGRATGELFF,TGTGCCAGCAGCTTATCTAGCGGGAGGGCCACCGGGGAGCTGTTTTTT
.,TRBJ2-1,TRBV6-5,CASSYTQTDNEQFF,TGTGCCAGCAGTTACACCCAGACAGACAATGAGCAGTTCTTC
TRBD1,TRBJ2-7,TRBV2,CASSWTGVREQYF,TGTGCCAGCAGTTGGACAGGGGTTCGTGAGCAGTACTTC
TRBD2,TRBJ2-7,TRBV10-3,CAISEAGVPDEQYF,TGTGCCATCAGTGAGGCGGGAGTTCCCGACGAGCAGTACTTC